Below are 3 T cell receptor beta chains sequenced from a single sample in a study of blood T cell repertoires in COVID-19 (TCRdb year 2020). Receptors were amplified or captured by the immunoSEQ multiplex PCR assay. What TCRdb holds here is the immuneACCESS table cut down to in-frame rearrangements. Part of the clones is not present; checked against another copy, under half of the missing clones reflect an unresolved V gene, and the others are unexplained. In this sample the table shows over 250,000 clones, around nine tenths of which occur a single time. Of the sample, 2.6% falls within the top ten clones. Material for sequencing was PBMCs or T cells enriched from blood (not recorded which). These receptors came from a young woman who had recovered from COVID-19.

CDR3 loop: CASSPGQGKRLYEQYF. The CDR3 DNA sequence: TGTGCCAGCTCACCAGGACAGGGCAAGCGCCTCTACGAGCAGTACTTC. The chain joins TRBV18 to TRBJ2-7, with 8 bases fitting TRBD1. The CDR3 length is 16 residues. The V gene's germline CDR1 is KGHSH and CDR2 LQKENI. With 2 bases clipped from V and 3 bases from J, the junction kept 9 bases outside the gene matches.

The chain employs TRBV7-9 and TRBJ1-6, with 9 positions matching TRBD1. V was pared by 3 bases and J by 13 bases, with 10 bases of the junction left unmatched. The germline gives CDR1 SEHNR, CDR2 FQNEAQ (reference sequence). The CDR3 totals 15 residues. This CDR3 is CASSLGGTGTGPLHF. For the CDR3, the DNA is TGTGCCAGCAGCTTGGGGGGGACAGGGACAGGTCCCCTCCACTTT.

This chain connects TRBV5-1 to TRBJ1-1, with unresolved D. Between the trimmed V and J ends, which lost 1 base and 5 bases, there was a span of 9 bases. Germline V gives CDR1 SGHRS, CDR2 YFSETQ. This CDR3 has 13 amino acids. CDR3 nucleotides: TGCGCCAGCAGCTTGTCCATGAGAACTGAAGCTTTCTTT. It specifies CASSLSMRTEAFF.